This T cell receptor beta chain is from a study of blood T cell repertoires in COVID-19 (dated by TCRdb to about 2020). With respect to the entire study: Samples covering the acute and convalescent phases of COVID-19 were provided by collaborators in the United States, Italy and Spain. The material from the prospective study consisted of cDNA or gDNA derived from T cells, B-cell-depleted T cells, or PBMCs. Where available, HLA class I and class II types were obtained from metadata supplied by the sample provider rather than from assay-based typing. Sample metadata almost always included a de-identified subject ID, COVID-19 status, age in years and sex. Subjects who had been exposed to COVID-19, were actively infected with it, or had recovered from it provided the deeply sampled blood TCRbeta repertoires that made up the dataset. The samples were drawn from the first 160 participants of the ongoing ImmuneRACE study and from under 1,500 subjects provided by 6 global collaborators. The repertoires were made available in a free public database intended to serve as a resource for research on the immune response to SARS-CoV-2.

Whole blood was collected in K2EDTA tubes by collaborating institutions according to the institutions' own protocols. For TCRbeta analysis, collaborators shipped samples as frozen whole blood, isolated PBMCs, or DNA extracted from either of those sample types. Trimming costs V 5 bases and J 2 bases, and their ends lie 16 bases apart. CDR1 and CDR2, looked up from the germline V gene (reference sequence), are MNHNY and SVGAGI. From the cysteine up to the phenylalanine, the CDR3 has a length of 15 residues. Only CDR3 DNA is held: 45 bases, read in frame from base 1. The immunoSEQ Assay, a bias-controlled multiplex PCR, was used to amplify TCRbeta CDR3 regions from genomic DNA. Processing in the source paper ran as follows. The number of nucleated cells in each sample was estimated from the amplification of reference gene primers within the assay. To quantify the absolute abundance of each unique TCRbeta CDR3 rearrangement, sequence reads were collapsed and filtered. For each sample, productive Simpson clonality was calculated by taking the square root of Simpson's diversity index across productive rearrangements. TCRdb provides this immuneACCESS table in a form limited to in-frame rearrangements. Some clones are lacking; in checked studies, under half of them reflect an unresolved V gene, and why the rest are absent is not known. V and J calls and clone size are copied from that table; D and trimming were computed from the DNA. In all, the sample holds some 87,000 clones, and about nine tenths of those were seen once. The ten largest clones capture 3% to 4% of the sample.

Turning to this clone: It lacks a known antigen. No qualities accompany the bases; no much larger clone lies one base away.

Overall study results and their limits: Clinical and demographic metadata were provided uncurated, with the amount varying by source and participant.

This receptor was taken from a woman in her sixties or seventies with acute or convalescent COVID-19. Sequences were obtained from peripheral blood. This sequence uses TRBV6-6 and TRBJ2-7; a tentative D match to TRBD1 spans 6 bases. The DNA reads as follows: TGTGCCAGCAGTCGTCGGACAGACCCGACCTACGAGCAGTACTTC. Translation gives CASSRRTDPTYEQYF.